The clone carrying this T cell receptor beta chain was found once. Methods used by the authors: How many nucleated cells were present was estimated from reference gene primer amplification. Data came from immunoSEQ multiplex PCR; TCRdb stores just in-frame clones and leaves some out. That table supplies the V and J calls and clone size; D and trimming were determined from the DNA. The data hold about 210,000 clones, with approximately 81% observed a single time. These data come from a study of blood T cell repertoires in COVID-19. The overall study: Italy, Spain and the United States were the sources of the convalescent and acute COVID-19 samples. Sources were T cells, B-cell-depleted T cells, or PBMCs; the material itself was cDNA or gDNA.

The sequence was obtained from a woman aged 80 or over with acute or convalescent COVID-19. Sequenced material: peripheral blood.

CDR3 protein: CASRLSGGKDTQYF. For the CDR3, the DNA is TGTGCCAGCAGGTTGAGCGGGGGGAAAGATACGCAGTATTTT. The chain joins TRBV7-2 to TRBJ2-3; 9 nucleotides agree with TRBD2. Germline-derived CDR1 and CDR2 are SGHTA and FQGNSA. CDR3 size: 14 residues. The trim removed 6 bases at V and 5 bases at J, leaving 6 bases unmatched.